The rows below give T cell receptor beta chains drawn from one sample of a study of shared clonotypes between healthy human individuals. Sequencing was performed with immunoSEQ multiplex PCR; in TCRdb, only in-frame clones are kept and a portion is missing. The sample lists 550,000 to 850,000 clones, approximately 77% seen once, with around 1.7% in the top ten. The specimen sequenced was memory CD4+ T cells sorted from blood. The receptors stem from a woman aged 25 to 39 in good health. Both conserved end residues are part of each CDR3. Each record gives: clone size, J gene, D gene, V gene, CDR3 protein, CDR3 DNA. The D gene is left open where the match is weak. Where a row states a size, it is once, few, many or the class of an expanded clone; other rows omit it.

few	TRBJ2-7	NA	TRBV5-4	CASSAQGLGYEQYF	TGTGCCAGCAGCGCGCAGGGGTTAGGCTACGAGCAGTACTTC
NA	TRBJ2-1	TRBD2	TRBV28	CASSRGGGKYNEQFF	TGTGCCAGCTCTCGGGGCGGGGGAAAATACAATGAGCAGTTCTTC
NA	TRBJ1-5	NA	TRBV6-5	CASSYSTPRQPQHF	TGTGCCAGCAGTTACTCGACCCCGAGGCAGCCCCAGCATTTT
few	TRBJ2-7	NA	TRBV18	CASSPMATTSEQYF	TGTGCCAGCTCACCAATGGCAACTACAAGTGAGCAGTACTTC
NA	TRBJ2-2	NA	TRBV27	CASSLSGIVGELFF	TGTGCCAGCAGTTTATCGGGGATCGTCGGGGAGCTGTTTTTT
NA	TRBJ2-1	NA	TRBV6-1	CASALSSYNEQFF	TGTGCCAGCGCCCTAAGCTCCTACAATGAGCAGTTCTTC
NA	TRBJ2-5	NA	TRBV10-1	CASSSQGSPETQYF	TGCGCCAGCAGTTCCCAGGGGTCCCCAGAGACCCAGTACTTC
NA	TRBJ2-3	NA	TRBV5-4	CASSSGGRLSTDTQYF	TGTGCCAGCAGCTCGGGTGGGAGACTAAGCACAGATACGCAGTATTTT
NA	TRBJ2-1	TRBD2	TRBV7-9	CASWTSGYNEQFF	TGTGCCAGCTGGACTAGCGGGTACAATGAGCAGTTCTTC
few	TRBJ1-4	TRBD1	TRBV5-1	CASSLGPGTGGLLGEKLFF	TGCGCCAGCAGCTTGGGGCCAGGGACAGGGGGCTTGTTAGGTGAAAAACTGTTTTTT
many	TRBJ1-1	NA	TRBV30	CAWTIGGVGTEAFF	TGTGCCTGGACTATCGGGGGCGTAGGTACTGAAGCTTTCTTT
many	TRBJ2-7	NA	TRBV28	CASPPPDGQGEGEQYF	TGTGCCAGCCCCCCCCCGGACGGTCAGGGAGAGGGCGAGCAGTACTTC
NA	TRBJ2-2	TRBD2	TRBV4-1	CASSPGLAGGYTGELFF	TGCGCCAGCAGCCCCGGACTAGCGGGAGGATATACCGGGGAGCTGTTTTTT
NA	TRBJ1-1	NA	TRBV18	CASSLGGAGNTEAFF	TGTGCCAGCTCACTCGGGGGCGCGGGAAACACTGAAGCTTTCTTT
few	TRBJ1-1	NA	TRBV19	CASSLTTNTEAFF	TGTGCCAGTAGTCTTACTACTAACACTGAAGCTTTCTTT
NA	TRBJ1-2	NA	TRBV30	CAWQPYAYYGGYTF	TGTGCCTGGCAACCATACGCCTACTACGGAGGCTACACCTTC
NA	TRBJ2-5	TRBD1	TRBV18	CASSATGGEETQYF	TGTGCCAGCTCGGCGACAGGGGGGGAAGAGACCCAGTACTTC